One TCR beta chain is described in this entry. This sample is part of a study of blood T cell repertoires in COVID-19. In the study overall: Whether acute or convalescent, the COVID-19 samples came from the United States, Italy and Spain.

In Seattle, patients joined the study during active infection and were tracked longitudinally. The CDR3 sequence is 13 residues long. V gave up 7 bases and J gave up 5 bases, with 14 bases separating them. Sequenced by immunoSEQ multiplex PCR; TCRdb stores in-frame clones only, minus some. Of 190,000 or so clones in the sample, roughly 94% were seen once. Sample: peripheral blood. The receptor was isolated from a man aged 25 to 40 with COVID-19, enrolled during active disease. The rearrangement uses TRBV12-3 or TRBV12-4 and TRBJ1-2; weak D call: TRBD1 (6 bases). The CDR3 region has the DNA TGTGCCAGCAACCCAGGGGACCGGTATGGCTACACCTTC. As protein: CASNPGDRYGYTF.